This passage covers 7 T cell receptor beta chains from one sample sequenced in a study of blood T cell repertoires in COVID-19 (dated by TCRdb to about 2020). The library was generated by the immunoSEQ multiplex PCR assay. TCRdb's version of the immuneACCESS table is confined to in-frame rearrangements and falls short of the full clone set. An unresolved V gene accounts for under half of the shortfall where checked; the remainder is of unknown origin. This sample gives some 500,000 clones in total; about 89% of them show up just once. The ten largest clones take up about 8.2% of the sample. Sequenced: peripheral blood. These receptors were obtained from a woman aged 50 to 60 with COVID-19, enrolled during active disease.

The CDR3: CASSHGQGGEKLFF. The CDR3 nucleotides are TGCGCCAGCAGCCATGGACAGGGCGGTGAAAAACTGTTTTTT. The chain is built from TRBV4-1 and TRBJ1-4; 8 positions agree with TRBD1. The trim removed 3 bases at V and 7 bases at J, leaving 4 bases unmatched. The germline CDR1 and CDR2 sequences are MGHRA and YSYEKL. The CDR3 runs 14 residues.

The V gene is TRBV6-1, the J gene TRBJ1-5; TRBD1 might be the D (6 bases). The germline gives CDR1 MNHNS, CDR2 SASEGT. V shed 3 bases and J shed 0 bases, with 9 bases lying between them. The CDR3 is made up of 15 amino acids. CDR3 DNA: TGTGCCAGCAGTGAGGACAGCTTTAGCAATCAGCCCCAGCATTTT. Its translation: CASSEDSFSNQPQHF.

This chain uses TRBV5-1 with TRBJ1-2; TRBD1 matches at 7 bases. J gave up 4 bases and V 0 bases, and 3 bases lay outside the gene matches. The CDR3 is 14 amino acids. Germline CDR1 is SGHRS and CDR2 is YFSETQ. The CDR3 protein is CASSLEAGGYGYTF. CDR3 nucleotide sequence: TGCGCCAGCAGCTTGGAGGCAGGGGGCTATGGCTACACCTTC.

The chain carries TRBV28 and TRBJ1-6, with 9 bases identical to TRBD1. V lost 2 bases to trimming and J lost 7 bases; unmatched junction nucleotides: 6. The CDR3 totals 16 residues. Germline values: CDR1 MDHEN, CDR2 SYDVKM. CDR3 DNA: TGTGCCAGCAGTTTACAGGTCGGGACAGGGAATTCACCCCTCCACTTT. Protein sequence: CASSLQVGTGNSPLHF. Full variable domain (rest looked up from reference TRBV28 and TRBJ1-6): DVKVTQSSRYLVKRTGEKVFLECVQDMDHENMFWYRQDPGLGLRLIYFSYDVKMKEKGDIPEGYSVSREKKERFSLILESASTNQTSMYLCASSLQVGTGNSPLHFGNGTRLTVT.

The rearrangement uses TRBV6-6 and TRBJ1-1; the D gene is possibly TRBD1 (6 bases). V lost 10 bases and J 4 bases, leaving 16 bases between the germline ends. The CDR3 spans 13 residues. The germline V gene has CDR1 MNHNY and CDR2 SVGAGI (reference sequence). The DNA of the CDR3 is TGTGCCACTCAACAGGGTGGGGGCACTGAAGCTTTCTTT. Its translation: CATQQGGGTEAFF.

The chain links TRBV9 to TRBJ2-1; TRBD2 agrees at 7 bases. The CDR3 covers 16 residues. V lost 0 bases to trimming and J lost 8 bases; unmatched junction nucleotides: 11. Germline V gene data show CDR1 as SGDLS and CDR2 as YYNGEE. The CDR3 loop is CASSVAITGGEDEQFF. DNA for the CDR3: TGTGCCAGCAGCGTAGCGATCACTGGGGGGGAGGATGAGCAGTTCTTC.

In its sample, this clone was seen once. The V call is TRBV11-2, the J call TRBJ1-6; TRBD1 aligns across 8 bases. Germline CDR1 is SGHAT and CDR2 is FQNNGV. Germline trimming cut 1 base from V and 4 bases from J; bases unmatched to any gene: 3. The CDR3 runs 16 residues. The CDR3 sequence: CASSLVDRGYNSPLHF. The DNA for the CDR3 is TGTGCCAGCAGCTTAGTAGACAGGGGTTATAATTCACCCCTCCACTTT. The whole variable domain, remainder taken from reference TRBV11-2 and TRBJ1-6, is EAGVAQSPRYKIIEKRQSVAFWCNPISGHATLYWYQQILGQGPKLLIQFQNNGVVDDSQLPKDRFSAERLKGVDSTLKIQPAKLEDSAVYLCASSLVDRGYNSPLHFGNGTRLTVT.